This is a list of T cell receptor beta chains from one sample in a study of B cell selection in AIRE deficiency. Assay: immunoSEQ multiplex PCR; the TCRdb copy retains only in-frame clones and omits some. Counted here are some 25,000 clones, approximately 96% occurring once; the ten biggest clones make up around 0.19%. The specimen was conventional CD4+ T cells sorted from PBMCs. Every receptor here comes from a human donor with AIRE deficiency. The CDR3 runs from the conserved cysteine through the conserved F or W. The order of the fields is V gene, J gene, D gene, CDR3 DNA, CDR3 protein. D genes are given only for firm matches.

>TRBV5-1|TRBJ1-3|NA
TGCGCCAGCATGACGGGAAACTCTGGAAACACCATATATTTT
CASMTGNSGNTIYF
>TRBV18|TRBJ2-1|NA
TGTGCCAGCGCCCACAATGAGCAGTTCTTC
CASAHNEQFF
>TRBV5-1|TRBJ2-2|TRBD2
TGCGCCAGCAGCTTTGTCGCGGGAGTAACCACCGGGGAGCTGTTTTTT
CASSFVAGVTTGELFF
>TRBV4-1|TRBJ1-1|NA
TGCGCCAGCAGCCAAGGGGTGACTGAAGCTTTCTTT
CASSQGVTEAFF
>TRBV6-5|TRBJ2-3|TRBD1
TGTGCCAGCAGCGACAGGGGGCCAGATACGCAGTATTTT
CASSDRGPDTQYF
>TRBV10-3|TRBJ1-2|NA
TGTGCCATCAATCCGACAGGCGAGGGTTATGGCTACACCTTC
CAINPTGEGYGYTF
>TRBV9|TRBJ2-7|TRBD2
TGTGCCAGCAGCGTAGGTGACGGGACTAGGGGCGTTTACGAGCAGTACTTC
CASSVGDGTRGVYEQYF
>TRBV7-2|TRBJ2-5|NA
TGTGCCAGCAGCTTAGTTATAGGAGGGCCGGGGGAGACCCAGTACTTC
CASSLVIGGPGETQYF
>TRBV7-3|TRBJ2-1|NA
TGTGCCAGCAGCTTAGAGGTAGCGGACTACAATGAGCAGTTCTTC
CASSLEVADYNEQFF
>TRBV6-6|TRBJ1-3|NA
TGTGCCAGTCAACGGGGGACCTACTCTGGAAACACCATATATTTT
CASQRGTYSGNTIYF
>TRBV6-1|TRBJ2-5|NA
TGTGCCAGCAGTGAAGCGAAGGAGACCCAGTACTTC
CASSEAKETQYF
>TRBV4-3|TRBJ2-5|NA
TGCGCCAGCAGCCAAGGCCAGACCCAAGAGACCCAGTACTTC
CASSQGQTQETQYF
>TRBV15|TRBJ2-3|TRBD2
TGTGCCACCAGCCGTCGGGACTACCACACAGATACGCAGTATTTT
CATSRRDYHTDTQYF
>TRBV5-1|TRBJ2-3|TRBD2
TGCGCCAGCAGCTTGGGGGAGGGCCGGGGAGATACGCAGTATTTT
CASSLGEGRGDTQYF
>TRBV7-2|TRBJ2-7|TRBD2
TGTGCCAGCAGCTATAGCGGGAGGGAGGTCGAGCAGTACTTC
CASSYSGREVEQYF
>TRBV5-5|TRBJ2-1|NA
TGTGCCAGCAGCTTGAAAACGCCCGAGAGCTCCTACAATGAGCAGTTCTTC
CASSLKTPESSYNEQFF
>TRBV6-5|TRBJ2-1|TRBD1
TGTGCCAGCAGACACCGACAGGGGGCAGGTGAGCAGTTCTTC
CASRHRQGAGEQFF
>TRBV7-2|TRBJ2-5|TRBD1
TGTGCCAGCAGCTCAGGAAGACAGGGTGGCCAAGAGACCCAGTACTTC
CASSSGRQGGQETQYF
>TRBV10-3|TRBJ2-3|TRBD2
TGTGCCATCAGTGATACGGGACTATCGCTTTTT
CAISDTGLSLF
>TRBV27|TRBJ2-5|TRBD2
TGTGCCAGCAGGCGCGCGGGAGGAGGAGAGACCCAGTACTTC
CASRRAGGGETQYF
>TRBV9|TRBJ2-2|TRBD2
TGTGCCAGCAGCGTATTAGCGGGCCAAACCGGGGAGCTGTTTTTT
CASSVLAGQTGELFF
>TRBV9|TRBJ2-7|TRBD2
TGTGCCAGCATCGGGAGGACTAGCGCGACCTACGAGCAGTACTTC
CASIGRTSATYEQYF
>TRBV4-2|TRBJ1-2|TRBD1
TGTGCCAGCAGCGGAGGACAGGGTACGGGCTATGGCTACACCTTC
CASSGGQGTGYGYTF
>TRBV4-2|TRBJ1-3|NA
TGTGCCAGCAGCCAAGATCGTCCCCCCAGGGAACTAAGGGGAAACACCATATATTTT
CASSQDRPPRELRGNTIYF
>TRBV5-6|TRBJ1-1|NA
TGTGCCAGCAGCTTCGTCCCGGGACCTAACGCTGAAGCTTTCTTT
CASSFVPGPNAEAFF
>TRBV28|TRBJ2-7|NA
TGTGCCAGCAGTTCGGGAATCCGCTACGAGCAGTACTTC
CASSSGIRYEQYF